This T cell receptor beta chain was captured by sequencing in a study of blood T cells in healthy people across ages. The use of a sample-barcoded 5' primer and a J-beta primer mix characterized a second PCR of about 6 to 11 cycles. TCRdb recomputed calls from the 5' RACE reads with MiXCR, one row per CDR3 protein. The data hold 450,000 to 650,000 distinct CDR3 sequences, with around 24% observed a single time. This clonotype has just a few counts. The study recruited healthy Caucasian donors from Russia who were aged roughly 6 to 95. Germline lookup yields CDR1 ENHRY and CDR2 SYGVKD. This CDR3 is 15 amino acids long. V lost 6 bases to trimming and J lost 3 bases; unmatched junction nucleotides: 7. The same data also contributed to another study, on T cells of mothers and their children.

This chain links TRBV10-3 with TRBJ2-3; 9 bases match TRBD1. The TCR originated in a boy younger than 18 in good health. The sample taken for sequencing was blood. The CDR3 here is CAISYGTGRTDTQYF. The CDR3 DNA is TGTGCCATCAGCTACGGGACAGGGAGGACAGATACGCAGTATTTT.